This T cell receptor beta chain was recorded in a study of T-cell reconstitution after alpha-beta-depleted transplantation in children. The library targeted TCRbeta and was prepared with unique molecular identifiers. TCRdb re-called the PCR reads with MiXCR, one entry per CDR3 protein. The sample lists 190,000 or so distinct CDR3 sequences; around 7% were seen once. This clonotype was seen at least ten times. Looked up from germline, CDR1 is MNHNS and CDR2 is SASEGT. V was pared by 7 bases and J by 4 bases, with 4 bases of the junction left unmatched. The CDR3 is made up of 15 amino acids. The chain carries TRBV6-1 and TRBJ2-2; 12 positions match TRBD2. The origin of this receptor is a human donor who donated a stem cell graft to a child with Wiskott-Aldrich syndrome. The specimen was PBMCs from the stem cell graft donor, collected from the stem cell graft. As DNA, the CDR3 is TGTGCCAGCAAACTAGCGGGAGGCCCCACCGGGGAGCTGTTTTTT. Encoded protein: CASKLAGGPTGELFF.